This T cell receptor (beta chain) was retrieved from a study of cytomegalovirus exposure and HLA in healthy donors. Trimming removed 6 bases from V and 7 bases from J, with 24 bases in between. This CDR3 has 16 residues. From germline, CDR1 is MDHEN and CDR2 SYDVKM. Study conclusions and caveats: The study labeled 170 or so TCR beta chains cytomegalovirus-associated.

The table lists this clone with a count of one. The target antigen is unknown. Use of 60 Vbeta and 13 Jbeta primers characterized the PCR. Assay used: immunoSEQ multiplex PCR; TCRdb lists only in-frame clones, some missing. The sample holds some 45,000 clones, 55% to 75% seen once. The chain links TRBV28 to TRBJ1-1; perhaps TRBD1 as D (5 bases). Sequencing input: PBMCs. This clonotype was sampled from a woman aged 25 to 39 in good health and CMV-seronegative. The CDR3, as DNA: TGTGCCAGCAGGCCCCAGGCGGGGCTGGGAACGGTTGAAGCTTTCTTT. This sequence encodes CASRPQAGLGTVEAFF.